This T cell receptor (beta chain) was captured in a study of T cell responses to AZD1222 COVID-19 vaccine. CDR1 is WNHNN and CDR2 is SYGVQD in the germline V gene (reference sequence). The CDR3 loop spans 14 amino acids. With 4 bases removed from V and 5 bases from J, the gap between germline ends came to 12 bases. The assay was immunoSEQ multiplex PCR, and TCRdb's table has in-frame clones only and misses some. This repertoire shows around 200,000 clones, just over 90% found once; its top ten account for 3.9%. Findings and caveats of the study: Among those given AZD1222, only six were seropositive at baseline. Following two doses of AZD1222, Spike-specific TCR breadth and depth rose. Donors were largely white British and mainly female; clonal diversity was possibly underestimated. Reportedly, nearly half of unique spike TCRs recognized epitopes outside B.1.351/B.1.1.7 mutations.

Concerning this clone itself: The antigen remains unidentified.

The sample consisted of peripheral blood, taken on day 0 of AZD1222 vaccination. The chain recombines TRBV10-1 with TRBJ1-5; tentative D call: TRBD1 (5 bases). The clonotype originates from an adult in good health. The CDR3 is CASSAQGIDQPQHF. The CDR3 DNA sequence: TGCGCCAGCAGTGCGCAGGGTATTGATCAGCCCCAGCATTTT.